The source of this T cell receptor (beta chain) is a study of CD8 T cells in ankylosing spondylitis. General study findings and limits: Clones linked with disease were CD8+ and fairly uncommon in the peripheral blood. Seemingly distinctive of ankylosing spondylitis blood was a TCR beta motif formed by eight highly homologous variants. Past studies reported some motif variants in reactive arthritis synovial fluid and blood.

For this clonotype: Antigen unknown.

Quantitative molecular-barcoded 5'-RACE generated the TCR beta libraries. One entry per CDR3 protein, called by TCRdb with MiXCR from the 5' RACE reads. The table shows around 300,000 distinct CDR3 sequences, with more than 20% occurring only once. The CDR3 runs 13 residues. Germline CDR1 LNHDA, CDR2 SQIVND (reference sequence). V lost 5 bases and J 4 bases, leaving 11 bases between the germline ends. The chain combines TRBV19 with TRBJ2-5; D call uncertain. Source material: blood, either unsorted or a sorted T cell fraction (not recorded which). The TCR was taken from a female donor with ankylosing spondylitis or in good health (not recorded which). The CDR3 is CASSPRASETQYF. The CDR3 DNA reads TGTGCCAGTAGTCCCCGGGCGTCAGAGACCCAGTACTTC. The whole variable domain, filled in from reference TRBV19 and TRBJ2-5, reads DGGITQSPKYLFRKEGQNVTLSCEQNLNHDAMYWYRQDPGQGLRLIYYSQIVNDFQKGDIAEGYSVSREKKESFPLTVTSAQKNPTAFYLCASSPRASETQYFGPGTRLLVL.